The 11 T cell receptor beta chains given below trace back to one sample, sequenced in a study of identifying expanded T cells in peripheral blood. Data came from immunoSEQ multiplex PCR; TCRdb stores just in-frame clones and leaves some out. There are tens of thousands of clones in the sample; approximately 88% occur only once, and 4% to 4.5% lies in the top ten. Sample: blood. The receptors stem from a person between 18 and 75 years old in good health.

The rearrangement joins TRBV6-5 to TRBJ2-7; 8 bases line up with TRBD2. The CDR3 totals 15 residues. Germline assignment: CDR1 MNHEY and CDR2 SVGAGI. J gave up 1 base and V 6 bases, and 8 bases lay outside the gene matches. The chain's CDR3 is CASSPDSGISYEQYF. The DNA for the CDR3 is TGTGCCAGCAGCCCCGATAGCGGGATTTCCTACGAGCAGTACTTC.

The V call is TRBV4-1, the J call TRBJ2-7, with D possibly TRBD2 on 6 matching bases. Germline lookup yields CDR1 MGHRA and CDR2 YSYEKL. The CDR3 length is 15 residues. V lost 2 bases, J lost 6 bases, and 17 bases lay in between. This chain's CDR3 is CASSQLRSGPTEQYF. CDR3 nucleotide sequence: TGCGCCAGCAGCCAATTAAGGAGCGGGCCTACCGAGCAGTACTTC.

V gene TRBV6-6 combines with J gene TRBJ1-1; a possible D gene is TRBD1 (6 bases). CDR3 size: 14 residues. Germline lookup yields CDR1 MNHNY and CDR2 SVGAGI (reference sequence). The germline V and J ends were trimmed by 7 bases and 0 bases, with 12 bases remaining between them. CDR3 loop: CASNYRAMNTEAFF. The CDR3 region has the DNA TGTGCCAGCAACTACAGGGCCATGAACACTGAAGCTTTCTTT.

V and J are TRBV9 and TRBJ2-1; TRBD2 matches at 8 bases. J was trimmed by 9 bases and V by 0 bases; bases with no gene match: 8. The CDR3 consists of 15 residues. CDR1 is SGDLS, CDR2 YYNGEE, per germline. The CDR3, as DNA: TGTGCCAGCAGCGTAGTCAGCGGGAGCATAGGTGAGCAGTTCTTC. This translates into CASSVVSGSIGEQFF.

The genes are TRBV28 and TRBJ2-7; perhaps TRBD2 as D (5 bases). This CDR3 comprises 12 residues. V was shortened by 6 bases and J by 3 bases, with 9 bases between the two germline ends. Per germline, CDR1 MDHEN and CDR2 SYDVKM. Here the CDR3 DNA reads TGTGCCAGCAGACTGGGAGACTACGAGCAGTACTTC. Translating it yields CASRLGDYEQYF.

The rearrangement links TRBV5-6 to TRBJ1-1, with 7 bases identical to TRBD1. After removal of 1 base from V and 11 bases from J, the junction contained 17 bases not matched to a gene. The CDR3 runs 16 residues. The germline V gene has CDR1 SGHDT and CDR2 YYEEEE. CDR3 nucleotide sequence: TGTGCCAGCAGCTTGAATTTGGTAGGGGGCGTGATCAAGGCTTTCTTT. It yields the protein CASSLNLVGGVIKAFF.

The CDR3 DNA sequence: TGTGCCAGCAGCGTAGAGGGAATAGGTGTGCAGTATTTT. Translated: CASSVEGIGVQYF. This chain connects TRBV9 to TRBJ2-3, with unresolved D. The CDR3 spans 13 residues. The V and J ends lost 0 bases and 11 bases respectively, with 13 bases between them. CDR1 is SGDLS and CDR2 is YYNGEE in the germline V gene.

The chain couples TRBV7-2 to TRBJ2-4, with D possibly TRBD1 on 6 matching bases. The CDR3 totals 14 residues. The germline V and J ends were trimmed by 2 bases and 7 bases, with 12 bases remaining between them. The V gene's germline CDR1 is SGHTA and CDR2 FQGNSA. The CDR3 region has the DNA TGTGCCAGCAGCTTATTCCAGGACAGTAACATTCAGTACTTC. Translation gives CASSLFQDSNIQYF.

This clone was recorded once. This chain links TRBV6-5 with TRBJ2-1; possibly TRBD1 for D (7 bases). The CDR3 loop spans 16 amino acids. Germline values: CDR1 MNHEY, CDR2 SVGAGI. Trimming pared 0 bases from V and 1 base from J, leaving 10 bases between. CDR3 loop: CASSYSSGGSYNEQFF. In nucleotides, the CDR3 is TGTGCCAGCAGTTACTCATCAGGGGGGTCCTACAATGAGCAGTTCTTC.

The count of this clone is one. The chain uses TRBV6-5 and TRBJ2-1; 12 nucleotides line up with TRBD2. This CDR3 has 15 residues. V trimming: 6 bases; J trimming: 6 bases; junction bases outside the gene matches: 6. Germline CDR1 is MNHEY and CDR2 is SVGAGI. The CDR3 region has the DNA TGTGCCAGCAGGTCCCCGGGACTAGCGGGCAATGAGCAGTTCTTC. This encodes CASRSPGLAGNEQFF.

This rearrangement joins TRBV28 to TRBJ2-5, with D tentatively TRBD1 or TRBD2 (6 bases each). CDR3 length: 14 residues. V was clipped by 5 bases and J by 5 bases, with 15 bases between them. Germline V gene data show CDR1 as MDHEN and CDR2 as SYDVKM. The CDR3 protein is CASSPGGGRETQYF. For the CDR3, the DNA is TGTGCCAGCAGTCCCGGAGGGGGGAGGGAGACCCAGTACTTC.